This T cell receptor beta chain was obtained from a study of STAT3 mutations in large granular lymphocyte leukemia. This clone was seen a handful of times. The antigen is not known. Average productive template count per sample was about 40,000. TCRdb keeps only in-frame clones here, not all; method: immunoSEQ multiplex PCR. This sample yields about 1,300 clones, of which about 2.5% are seen a single time; 62% belongs to the top ten. The length of the CDR3 is 13 residues. CDR1 and CDR2 from the germline V gene are GTSNPN and SVGIG (reference sequence). Trimming left V 4 bases short and J 3 bases short, with 12 bases between. The study's findings and limits: Clonal expansion was inferred from samples taken at other timepoints. Every T-LGLL patient had at least one immunodominant TCRbeta clonotype. In several patients, dominant TCR clone burden exceeded STAT3 mutant burden, suggesting STAT3 mutation arose secondarily.

The chain joins TRBV30 to TRBJ2-5; a weak D match, TRBD1 (5 bases). Sequencing was done on a sample of PBMCs. This TCR was recovered from a human donor with T large granular lymphocyte leukemia. Some clones in this sample may be carry-over from other donors' samples. CDR3 nucleotides: TGTGCCTGGACCCGCAGGGTAAAAGAGACCCAGTACTTC. Its protein product is CAWTRRVKETQYF. Supplemented by reference TRBV30 and TRBJ2-5, the full variable domain reads SQTIHQWPATLVQPVGSPLSLECTVEGTSNPNLYWYRQAAGRGLQLLFYSVGIGQISSEVPQNLSASRPQDRQFILSSKKLLLSDSGFYLCAWTRRVKETQYFGPGTRLLVL.